This T cell receptor (beta chain) emerged from a study of CD8 T cells in ankylosing spondylitis. Overall study results and limits: Prior work had noted some motif variants in reactive arthritis blood and synovial fluid.

Of note for this clonotype: Its antigen remains unknown.

MiXCR, applied by TCRdb to the 5' RACE reads, yields one record per CDR3 protein. The sample shows 250,000 or so distinct CDR3 sequences, more than 20% of them seen only once. The sequence came from a male donor with ankylosing spondylitis or in good health (not recorded which). Sample: blood, either unsorted or a sorted T cell fraction (not recorded which).

In nucleotides, the CDR3 is TGTGCCAGCAGTTACGAGGACAGGGTCTCGGCTGAAGCTTTCTTT. Translating it yields CASSYEDRVSAEAFF. The rearrangement uses TRBV6-5 and TRBJ1-1; 8 bases map to TRBD1. This CDR3 has 15 amino acids. With 2 bases clipped from V and 6 bases from J, the junction kept 8 bases outside the gene matches. The V gene's germline CDR1 is MNHEY and CDR2 SVGAGI.